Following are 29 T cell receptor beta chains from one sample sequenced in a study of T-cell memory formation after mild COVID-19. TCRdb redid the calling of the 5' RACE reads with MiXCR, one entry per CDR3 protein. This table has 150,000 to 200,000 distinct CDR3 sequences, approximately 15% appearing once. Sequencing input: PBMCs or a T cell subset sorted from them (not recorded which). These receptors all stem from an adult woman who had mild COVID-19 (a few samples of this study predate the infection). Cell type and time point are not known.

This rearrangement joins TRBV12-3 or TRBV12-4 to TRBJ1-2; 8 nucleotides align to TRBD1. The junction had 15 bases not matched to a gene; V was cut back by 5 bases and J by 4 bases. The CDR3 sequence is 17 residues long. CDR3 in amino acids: CASSRLSGTGYLYGYTF. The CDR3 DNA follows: TGTGCCAGCAGTCGTCTATCCGGGACAGGATACCTCTATGGCTACACCTTC.

DNA of the CDR3: TGTGCCTGGAATTTTATCACCACCGGGGAGCTGTTTTTT. This codes for CAWNFITTGELFF. V gene TRBV30 combines with J gene TRBJ2-2; no clear D gene. The germline V gene has CDR1 GTSNPN and CDR2 SVGIG (reference sequence). The CDR3 runs to 13 residues. Trimming shortened V by 4 bases and J by 4 bases, and 10 bases separated the two germline ends. Looking up the rest from reference TRBV30 and TRBJ2-2 gives the full variable domain: SQTIHQWPATLVQPVGSPLSLECTVEGTSNPNLYWYRQAAGRGLQLLFYSVGIGQISSEVPQNLSASRPQDRQFILSSKKLLLSDSGFYLCAWNFITTGELFFGEGSRLTVL.

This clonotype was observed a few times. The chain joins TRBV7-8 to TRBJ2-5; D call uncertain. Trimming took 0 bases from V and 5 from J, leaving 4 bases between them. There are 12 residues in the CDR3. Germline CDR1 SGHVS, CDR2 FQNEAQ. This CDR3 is CASSLAPETQYF. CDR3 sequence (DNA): TGTGCCAGCAGCTTAGCGCCTGAGACCCAGTACTTC.

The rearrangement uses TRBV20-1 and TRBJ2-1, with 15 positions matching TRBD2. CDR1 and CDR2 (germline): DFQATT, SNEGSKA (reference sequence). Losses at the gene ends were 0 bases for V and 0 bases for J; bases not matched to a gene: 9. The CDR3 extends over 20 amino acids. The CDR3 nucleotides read TGCAGTGCTAGAGACGCGTCGGGACTAGCGGGAGGAAGCTCCTACAATGAGCAGTTCTTC. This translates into CSARDASGLAGGSSYNEQFF.

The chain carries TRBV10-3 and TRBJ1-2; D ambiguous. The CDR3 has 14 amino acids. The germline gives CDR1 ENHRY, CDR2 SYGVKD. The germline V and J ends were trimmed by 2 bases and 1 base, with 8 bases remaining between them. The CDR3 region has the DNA TGTGCCATCAGTGAGGGTCCCTATAACTATGGCTACACCTTC. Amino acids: CAISEGPYNYGYTF.

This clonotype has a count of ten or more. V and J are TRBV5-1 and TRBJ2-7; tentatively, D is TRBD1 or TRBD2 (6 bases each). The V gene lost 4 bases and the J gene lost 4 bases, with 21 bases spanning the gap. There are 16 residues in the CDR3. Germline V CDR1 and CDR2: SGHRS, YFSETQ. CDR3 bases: TGCGCCAGCAGCATAGGAGAGTCGGGGGCCGGGTACGAGCAGTACTTC. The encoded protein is CASSIGESGAGYEQYF.

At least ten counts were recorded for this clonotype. DNA for the CDR3: TGTGCCAGCAGTGGAGGGGTTATCGGGGAGCTGTTTTTT. Its protein product is CASSGGVIGELFF. V usage is TRBV25-1 and J usage is TRBJ2-2; D possibly matches TRBD1 or TRBD2 (5 bases each). V lost 4 bases and J 7 bases, leaving 10 bases between the germline ends. The germline V gene has CDR1 MGHDK and CDR2 SYGVNS. This CDR3 has 13 amino acids.

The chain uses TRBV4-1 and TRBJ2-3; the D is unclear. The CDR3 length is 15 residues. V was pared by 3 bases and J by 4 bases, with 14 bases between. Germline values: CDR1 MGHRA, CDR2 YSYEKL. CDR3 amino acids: CASSHQWVAADTQYF. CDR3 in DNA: TGCGCCAGCAGCCATCAGTGGGTTGCTGCAGATACGCAGTATTTT.

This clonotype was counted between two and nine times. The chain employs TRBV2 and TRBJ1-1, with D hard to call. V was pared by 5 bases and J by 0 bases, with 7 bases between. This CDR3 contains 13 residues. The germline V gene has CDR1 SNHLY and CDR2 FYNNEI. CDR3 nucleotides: TGTGCCAGCAGTCGAGATTTGAACACTGAAGCTTTCTTT. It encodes CASSRDLNTEAFF.

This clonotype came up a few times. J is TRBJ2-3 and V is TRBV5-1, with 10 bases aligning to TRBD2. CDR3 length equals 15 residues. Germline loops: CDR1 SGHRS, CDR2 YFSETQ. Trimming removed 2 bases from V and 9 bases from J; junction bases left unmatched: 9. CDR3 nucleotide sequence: TGCGCCAGCAGCTTTGAGCGGGGGGGGCCTAGAACGCAGTATTTT. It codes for CASSFERGGPRTQYF. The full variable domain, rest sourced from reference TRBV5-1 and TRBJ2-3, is KAGVTQTPRYLIKTRGQQVTLSCSPISGHRSVSWYQQTPGQGLQFLFEYFSETQRNKGNFPGRFSGRQFSNSRSEMNVSTLELGDSALYLCASSFERGGPRTQYFGPGTRLTVL.

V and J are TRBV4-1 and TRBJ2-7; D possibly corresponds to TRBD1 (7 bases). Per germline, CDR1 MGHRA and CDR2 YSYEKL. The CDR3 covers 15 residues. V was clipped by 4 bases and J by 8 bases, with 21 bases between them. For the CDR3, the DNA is TGCGCCAGCAGCCTAGGGACAGTTCCAGGGGGGCAGCAGTACTTC. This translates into CASSLGTVPGGQQYF.

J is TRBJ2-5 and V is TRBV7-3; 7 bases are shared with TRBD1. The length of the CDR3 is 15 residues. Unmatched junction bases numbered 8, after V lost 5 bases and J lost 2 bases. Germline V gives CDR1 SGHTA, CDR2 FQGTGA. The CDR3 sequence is CASSMTGLPQETQYF. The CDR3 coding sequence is TGTGCCAGCAGCATGACAGGGCTGCCGCAAGAGACCCAGTACTTC.

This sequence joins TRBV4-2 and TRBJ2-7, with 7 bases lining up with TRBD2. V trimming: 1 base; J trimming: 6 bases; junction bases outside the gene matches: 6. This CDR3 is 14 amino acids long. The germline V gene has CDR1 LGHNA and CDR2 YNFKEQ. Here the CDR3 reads CASSQGVREGEQYF. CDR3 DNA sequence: TGTGCCAGCAGCCAAGGGGTGAGGGAGGGCGAGCAGTACTTC.

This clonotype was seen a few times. This CDR3 is CASGPYGYTF. CDR3 bases: TGTGCCAGTGGTCCGTATGGCTACACCTTC. V is TRBV19 and J is TRBJ1-2; no definite D call. The CDR3 runs to 10 residues. V gave up 8 bases and J gave up 5 bases, with 6 bases separating them. Germline CDR1 reads LNHDA; CDR2 reads SQIVND (reference sequence). The full variable domain, rest sourced from reference TRBV19 and TRBJ1-2, is DGGITQSPKYLFRKEGQNVTLSCEQNLNHDAMYWYRQDPGQGLRLIYYSQIVNDFQKGDIAEGYSVSREKKESFPLTVTSAQKNPTAFYLCASGPYGYTFGSGTRLTVV.

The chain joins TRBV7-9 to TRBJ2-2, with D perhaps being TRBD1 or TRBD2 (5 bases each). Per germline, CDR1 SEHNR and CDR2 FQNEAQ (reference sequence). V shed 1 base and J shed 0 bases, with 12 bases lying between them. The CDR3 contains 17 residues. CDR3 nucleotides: TGTGCCAGCAGCTTAGGTGCAGGGACCGCGAACACCGGGGAGCTGTTTTTT. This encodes CASSLGAGTANTGELFF.

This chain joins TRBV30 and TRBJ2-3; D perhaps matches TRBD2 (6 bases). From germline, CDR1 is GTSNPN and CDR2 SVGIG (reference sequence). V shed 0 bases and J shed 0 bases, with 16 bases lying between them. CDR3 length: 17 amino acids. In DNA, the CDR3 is TGTGCCTGGAGTGTACTTGGAGGGCGGGCTAGCACAGATACGCAGTATTTT. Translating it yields CAWSVLGGRASTDTQYF. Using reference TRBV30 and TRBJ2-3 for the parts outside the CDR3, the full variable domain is SQTIHQWPATLVQPVGSPLSLECTVEGTSNPNLYWYRQAAGRGLQLLFYSVGIGQISSEVPQNLSASRPQDRQFILSSKKLLLSDSGFYLCAWSVLGGRASTDTQYFGPGTRLTVL.

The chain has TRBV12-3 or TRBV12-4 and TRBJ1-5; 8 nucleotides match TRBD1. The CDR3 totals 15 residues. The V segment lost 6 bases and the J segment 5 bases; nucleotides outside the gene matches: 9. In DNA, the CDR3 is TGTGCCAGCAGGATACAGGGGGTATTTGATCAGCCCCAGCATTTT. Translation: CASRIQGVFDQPQHF.

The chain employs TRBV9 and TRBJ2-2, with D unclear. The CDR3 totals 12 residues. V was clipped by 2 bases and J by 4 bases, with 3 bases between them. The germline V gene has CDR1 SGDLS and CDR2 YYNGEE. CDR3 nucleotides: TGTGCCAGCAGCGTTGTCACCGGGGAGCTGTTTTTT. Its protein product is CASSVVTGELFF.

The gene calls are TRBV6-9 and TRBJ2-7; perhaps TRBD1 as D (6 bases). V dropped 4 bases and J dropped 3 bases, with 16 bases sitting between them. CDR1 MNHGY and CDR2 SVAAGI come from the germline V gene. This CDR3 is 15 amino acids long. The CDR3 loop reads CASSLFSGVGYEQYF. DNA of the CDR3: TGTGCCAGCAGTTTATTCTCAGGGGTGGGCTACGAGCAGTACTTC.

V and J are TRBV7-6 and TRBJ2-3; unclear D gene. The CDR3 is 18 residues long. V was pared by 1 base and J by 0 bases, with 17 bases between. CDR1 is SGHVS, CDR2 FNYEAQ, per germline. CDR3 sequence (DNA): TGTGCCAGCAGCTTAGAGGCACTCATGGGCGCTAGCACAGATACGCAGTATTTT. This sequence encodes CASSLEALMGASTDTQYF.

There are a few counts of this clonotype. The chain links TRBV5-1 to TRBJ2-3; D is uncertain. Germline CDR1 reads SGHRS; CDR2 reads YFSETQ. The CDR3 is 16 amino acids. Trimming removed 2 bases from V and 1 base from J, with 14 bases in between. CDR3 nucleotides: TGCGCCAGCAGCTTTGGTGGTGGCTTCGGCACAGATACGCAGTATTTT. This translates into CASSFGGGFGTDTQYF. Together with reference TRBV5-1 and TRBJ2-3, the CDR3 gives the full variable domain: KAGVTQTPRYLIKTRGQQVTLSCSPISGHRSVSWYQQTPGQGLQFLFEYFSETQRNKGNFPGRFSGRQFSNSRSEMNVSTLELGDSALYLCASSFGGGFGTDTQYFGPGTRLTVL.

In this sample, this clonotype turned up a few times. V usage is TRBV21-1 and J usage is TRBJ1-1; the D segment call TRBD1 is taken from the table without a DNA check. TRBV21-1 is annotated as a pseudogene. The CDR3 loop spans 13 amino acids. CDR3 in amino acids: CASKPGQGTEAFF. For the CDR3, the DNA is TGTGCCAGCAAACCGGGACAGGGGACTGAAGCTTTCTTT.

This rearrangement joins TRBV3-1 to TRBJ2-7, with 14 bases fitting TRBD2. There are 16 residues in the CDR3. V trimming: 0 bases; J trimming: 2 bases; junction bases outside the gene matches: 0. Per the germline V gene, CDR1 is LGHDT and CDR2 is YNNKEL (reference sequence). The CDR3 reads CASSQETSGGAYEQYF. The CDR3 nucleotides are TGTGCCAGCAGCCAAGAGACTAGCGGGGGGGCCTACGAGCAGTACTTC.

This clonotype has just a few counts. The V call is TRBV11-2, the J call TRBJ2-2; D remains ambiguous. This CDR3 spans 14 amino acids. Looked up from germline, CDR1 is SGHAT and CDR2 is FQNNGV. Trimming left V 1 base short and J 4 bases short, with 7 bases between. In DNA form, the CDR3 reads TGTGCCAGCAGCTTAGGGTTCAGCACCGGGGAGCTGTTTTTT. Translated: CASSLGFSTGELFF.

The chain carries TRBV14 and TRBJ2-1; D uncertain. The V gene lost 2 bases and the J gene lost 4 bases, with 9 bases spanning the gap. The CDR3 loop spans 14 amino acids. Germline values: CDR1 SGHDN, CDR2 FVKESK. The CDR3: CASSQQSNYNEQFF. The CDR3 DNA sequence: TGTGCCAGCAGCCAACAGTCCAATTACAATGAGCAGTTCTTC.

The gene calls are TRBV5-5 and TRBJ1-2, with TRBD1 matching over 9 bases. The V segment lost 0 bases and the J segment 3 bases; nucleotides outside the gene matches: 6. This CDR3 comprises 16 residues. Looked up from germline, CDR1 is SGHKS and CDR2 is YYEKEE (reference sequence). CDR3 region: CASSLGDREEDYGYTF. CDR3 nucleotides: TGTGCCAGCAGCTTGGGGGACAGGGAAGAGGACTATGGCTACACCTTC.

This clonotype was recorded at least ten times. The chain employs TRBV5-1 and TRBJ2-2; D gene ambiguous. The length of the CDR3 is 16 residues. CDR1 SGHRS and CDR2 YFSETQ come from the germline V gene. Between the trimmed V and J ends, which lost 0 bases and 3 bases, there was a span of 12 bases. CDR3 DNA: TGCGCCAGCAGCTTGGGATGGCAGGAACACACCGGGGAGCTGTTTTTT. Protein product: CASSLGWQEHTGELFF.

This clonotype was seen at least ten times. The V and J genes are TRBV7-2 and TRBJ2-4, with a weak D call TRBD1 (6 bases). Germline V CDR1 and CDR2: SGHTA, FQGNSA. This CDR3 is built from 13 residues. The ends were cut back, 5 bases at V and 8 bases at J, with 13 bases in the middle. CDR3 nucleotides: TGTGCCAGCAGCCTCGGCAGGGGCGACATTCAGTACTTC. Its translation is CASSLGRGDIQYF.

CDR3 region: CASSGGRSYEQYF. CDR3 DNA sequence: TGTGCCAGCAGTGGAGGTCGCAGCTACGAGCAGTACTTC. This rearrangement joins TRBV2 to TRBJ2-7; D gene ambiguous. This CDR3 has 13 amino acids. V was clipped by 4 bases and J by 3 bases, with 10 bases between them. Germline V gene lookup returns CDR1 SNHLY and CDR2 FYNNEI. Together with reference TRBV2 and TRBJ2-7, the CDR3 gives the full variable domain: EPEVTQTPSHQVTQMGQEVILRCVPISNHLYFYWYRQILGQKVEFLVSFYNNEISEKSEIFDDQFSVERPDGSNFTLKIRSTKLEDSAMYFCASSGGRSYEQYFGPGTRLTVT.